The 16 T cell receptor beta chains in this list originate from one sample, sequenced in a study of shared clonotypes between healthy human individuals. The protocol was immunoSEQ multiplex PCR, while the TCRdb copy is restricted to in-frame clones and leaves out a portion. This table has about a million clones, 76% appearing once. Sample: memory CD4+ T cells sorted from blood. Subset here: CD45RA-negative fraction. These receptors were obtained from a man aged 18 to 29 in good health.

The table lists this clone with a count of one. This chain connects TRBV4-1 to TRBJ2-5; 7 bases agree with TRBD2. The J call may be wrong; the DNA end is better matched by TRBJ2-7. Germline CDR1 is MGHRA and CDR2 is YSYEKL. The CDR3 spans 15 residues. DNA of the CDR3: TGCGCCAGCAGCCCGAATCCGGCGGGGGTCTACGAGCAGTACTTC. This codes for CASSPNPAGVYEQYF.

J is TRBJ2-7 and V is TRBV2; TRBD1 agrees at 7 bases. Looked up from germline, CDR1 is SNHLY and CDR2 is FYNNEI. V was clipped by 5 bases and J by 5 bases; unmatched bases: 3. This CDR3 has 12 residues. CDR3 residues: CASSWTGDEQYF. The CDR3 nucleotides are TGTGCCAGCAGTTGGACAGGCGACGAGCAGTACTTC.

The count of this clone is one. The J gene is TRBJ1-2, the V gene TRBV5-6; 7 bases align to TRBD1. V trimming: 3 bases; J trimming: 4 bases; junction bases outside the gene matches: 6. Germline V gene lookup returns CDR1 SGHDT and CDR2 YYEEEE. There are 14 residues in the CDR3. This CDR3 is CASSSGTGAYGYTF. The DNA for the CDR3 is TGTGCCAGCAGCTCCGGAACAGGGGCCTATGGCTACACCTTC.

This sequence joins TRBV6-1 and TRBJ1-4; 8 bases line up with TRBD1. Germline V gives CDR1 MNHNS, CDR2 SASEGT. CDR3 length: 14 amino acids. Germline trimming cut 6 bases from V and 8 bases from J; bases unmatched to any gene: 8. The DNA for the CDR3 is TGTGCCAGCAGCGCCACAGGGGGTGGCGAAAAACTGTTTTTT. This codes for CASSATGGGEKLFF.

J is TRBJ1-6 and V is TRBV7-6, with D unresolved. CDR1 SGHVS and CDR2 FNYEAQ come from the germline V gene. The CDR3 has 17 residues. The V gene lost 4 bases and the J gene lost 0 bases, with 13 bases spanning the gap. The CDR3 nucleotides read TGTGCCAGCAGCTCCACCCCAGGAAGCTCCTATAATTCACCCCTCCACTTT. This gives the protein CASSSTPGSSYNSPLHF.

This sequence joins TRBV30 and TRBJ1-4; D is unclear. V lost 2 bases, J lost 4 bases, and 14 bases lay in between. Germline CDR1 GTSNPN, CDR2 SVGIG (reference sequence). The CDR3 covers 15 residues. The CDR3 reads CAWSPGEVLNEKLFF. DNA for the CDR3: TGTGCCTGGAGTCCCGGGGAGGTCCTTAATGAAAAACTGTTTTTT.

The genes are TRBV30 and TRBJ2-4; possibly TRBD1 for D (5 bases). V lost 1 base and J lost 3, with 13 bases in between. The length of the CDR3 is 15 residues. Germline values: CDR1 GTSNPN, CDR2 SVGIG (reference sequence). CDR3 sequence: CAWSGGLSGKNIQYF. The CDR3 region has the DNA TGTGCCTGGAGTGGGGGCCTTTCAGGCAAAAACATTCAGTACTTC.

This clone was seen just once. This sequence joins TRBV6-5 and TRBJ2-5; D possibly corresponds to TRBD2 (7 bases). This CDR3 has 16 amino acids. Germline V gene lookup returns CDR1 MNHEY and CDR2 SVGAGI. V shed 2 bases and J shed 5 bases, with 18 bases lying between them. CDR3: CASSYTVTRGGETQYF. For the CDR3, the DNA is TGTGCCAGCAGTTACACCGTAACGAGGGGGGGGGAGACCCAGTACTTC.

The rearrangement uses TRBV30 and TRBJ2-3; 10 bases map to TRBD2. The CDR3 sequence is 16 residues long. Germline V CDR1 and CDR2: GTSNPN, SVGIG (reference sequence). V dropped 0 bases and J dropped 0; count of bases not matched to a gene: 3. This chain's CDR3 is CAWSVGSGGSTDTQYF. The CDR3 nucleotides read TGTGCCTGGAGTGTTGGTAGCGGGGGGAGCACAGATACGCAGTATTTT.

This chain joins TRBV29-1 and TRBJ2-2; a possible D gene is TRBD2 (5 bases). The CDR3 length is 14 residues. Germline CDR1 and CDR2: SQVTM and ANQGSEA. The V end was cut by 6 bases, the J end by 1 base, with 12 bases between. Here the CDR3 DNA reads TGCAGCGTGACCAGAGGAGGGAACACCGGGGAGCTGTTTTTT. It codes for CSVTRGGNTGELFF.

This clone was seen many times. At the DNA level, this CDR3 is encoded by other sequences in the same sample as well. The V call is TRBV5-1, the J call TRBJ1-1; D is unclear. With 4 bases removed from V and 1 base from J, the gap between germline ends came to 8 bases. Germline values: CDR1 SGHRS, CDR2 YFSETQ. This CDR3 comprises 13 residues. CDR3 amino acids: CASSPSGNTEAFF. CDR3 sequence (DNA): TGCGCCAGCAGCCCCAGCGGGAACACTGAAGCTTTCTTT. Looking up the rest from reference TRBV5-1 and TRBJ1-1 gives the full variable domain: KAGVTQTPRYLIKTRGQQVTLSCSPISGHRSVSWYQQTPGQGLQFLFEYFSETQRNKGNFPGRFSGRQFSNSRSEMNVSTLELGDSALYLCASSPSGNTEAFFGQGTRLTVV.

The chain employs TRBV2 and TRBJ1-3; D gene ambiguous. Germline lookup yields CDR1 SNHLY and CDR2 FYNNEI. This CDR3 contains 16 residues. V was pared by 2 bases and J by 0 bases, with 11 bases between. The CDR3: CASSEMVGLSGNTIYF. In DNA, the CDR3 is TGTGCCAGCAGTGAAATGGTGGGTCTCTCTGGAAACACCATATATTTT.

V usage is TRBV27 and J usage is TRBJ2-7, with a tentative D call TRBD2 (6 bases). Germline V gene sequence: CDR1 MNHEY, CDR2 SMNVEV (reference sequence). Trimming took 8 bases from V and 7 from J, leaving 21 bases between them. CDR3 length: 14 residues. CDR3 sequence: CASRSPGEFKEQYF. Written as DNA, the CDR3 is TGTGCCAGCCGTTCCCCGGGGGAATTTAAAGAGCAGTACTTC.

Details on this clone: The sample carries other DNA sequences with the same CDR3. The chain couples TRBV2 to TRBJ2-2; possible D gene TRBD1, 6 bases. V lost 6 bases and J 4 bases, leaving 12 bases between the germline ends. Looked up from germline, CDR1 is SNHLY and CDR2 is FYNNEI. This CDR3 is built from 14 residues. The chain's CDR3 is CASSVQGSTGELFF. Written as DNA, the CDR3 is TGTGCCAGCAGCGTACAGGGTAGCACCGGGGAGCTGTTTTTT.

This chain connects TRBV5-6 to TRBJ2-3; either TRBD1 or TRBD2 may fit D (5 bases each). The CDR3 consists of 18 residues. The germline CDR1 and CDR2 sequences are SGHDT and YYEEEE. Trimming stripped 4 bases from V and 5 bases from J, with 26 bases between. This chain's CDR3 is CASSRTRGWGNTQDTQYF. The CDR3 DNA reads TGTGCCAGCAGCCGCACTAGGGGTTGGGGGAACACACAAGATACGCAGTATTTT.

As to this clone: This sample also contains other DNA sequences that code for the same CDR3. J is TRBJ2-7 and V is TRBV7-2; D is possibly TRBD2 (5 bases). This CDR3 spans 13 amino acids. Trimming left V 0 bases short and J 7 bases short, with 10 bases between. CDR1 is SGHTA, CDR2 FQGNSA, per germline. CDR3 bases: TGTGCCAGCAGCTTAGCGAGGTCGGGGGAGCAGTACTTC. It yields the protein CASSLARSGEQYF.